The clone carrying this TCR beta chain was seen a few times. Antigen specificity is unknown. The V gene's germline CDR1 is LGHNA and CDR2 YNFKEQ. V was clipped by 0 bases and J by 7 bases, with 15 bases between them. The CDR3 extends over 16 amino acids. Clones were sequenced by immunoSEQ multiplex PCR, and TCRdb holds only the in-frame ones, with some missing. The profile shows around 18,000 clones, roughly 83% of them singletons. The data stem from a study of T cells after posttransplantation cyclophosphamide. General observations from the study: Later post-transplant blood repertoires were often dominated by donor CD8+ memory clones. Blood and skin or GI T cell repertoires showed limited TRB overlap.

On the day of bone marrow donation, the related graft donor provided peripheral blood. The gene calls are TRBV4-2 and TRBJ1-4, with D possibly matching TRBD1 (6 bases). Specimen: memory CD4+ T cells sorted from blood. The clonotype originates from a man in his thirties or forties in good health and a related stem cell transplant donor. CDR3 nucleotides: TGTGCCAGCAGCCAAGATCAAGGGGGAGACGGTGAAAAACTGTTTTTT. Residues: CASSQDQGGDGEKLFF.